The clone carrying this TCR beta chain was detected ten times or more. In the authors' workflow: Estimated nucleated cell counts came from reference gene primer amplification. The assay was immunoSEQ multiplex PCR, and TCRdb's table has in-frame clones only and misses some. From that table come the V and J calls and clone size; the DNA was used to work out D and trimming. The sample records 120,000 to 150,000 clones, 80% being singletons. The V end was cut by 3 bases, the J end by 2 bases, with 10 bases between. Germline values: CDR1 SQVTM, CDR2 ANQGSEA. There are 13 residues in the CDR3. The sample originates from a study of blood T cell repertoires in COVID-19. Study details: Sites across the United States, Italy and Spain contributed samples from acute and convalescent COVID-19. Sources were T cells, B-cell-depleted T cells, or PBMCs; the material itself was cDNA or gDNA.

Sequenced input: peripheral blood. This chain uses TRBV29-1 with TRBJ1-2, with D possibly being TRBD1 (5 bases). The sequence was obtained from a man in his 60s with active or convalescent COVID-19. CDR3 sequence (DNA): TGCAGCGTTGATGTGGGGCTCAACTATGGCTACACCTTC. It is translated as CSVDVGLNYGYTF.